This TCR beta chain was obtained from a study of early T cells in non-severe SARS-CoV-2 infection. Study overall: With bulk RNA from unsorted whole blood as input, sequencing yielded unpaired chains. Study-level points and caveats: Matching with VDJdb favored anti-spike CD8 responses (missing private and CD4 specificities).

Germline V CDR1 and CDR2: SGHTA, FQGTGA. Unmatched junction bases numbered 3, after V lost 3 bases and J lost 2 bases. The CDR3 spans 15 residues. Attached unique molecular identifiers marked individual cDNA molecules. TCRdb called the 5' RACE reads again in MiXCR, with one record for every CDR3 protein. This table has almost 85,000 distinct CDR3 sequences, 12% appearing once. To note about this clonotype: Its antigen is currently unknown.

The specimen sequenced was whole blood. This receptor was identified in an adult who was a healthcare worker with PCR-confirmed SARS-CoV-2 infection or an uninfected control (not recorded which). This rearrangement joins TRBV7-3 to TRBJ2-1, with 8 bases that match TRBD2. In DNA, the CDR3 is TGTGCCAGCAGCTTTTCCGGGGGGGCCTACAATGAGCAGTTCTTC. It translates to CASSFSGGAYNEQFF.